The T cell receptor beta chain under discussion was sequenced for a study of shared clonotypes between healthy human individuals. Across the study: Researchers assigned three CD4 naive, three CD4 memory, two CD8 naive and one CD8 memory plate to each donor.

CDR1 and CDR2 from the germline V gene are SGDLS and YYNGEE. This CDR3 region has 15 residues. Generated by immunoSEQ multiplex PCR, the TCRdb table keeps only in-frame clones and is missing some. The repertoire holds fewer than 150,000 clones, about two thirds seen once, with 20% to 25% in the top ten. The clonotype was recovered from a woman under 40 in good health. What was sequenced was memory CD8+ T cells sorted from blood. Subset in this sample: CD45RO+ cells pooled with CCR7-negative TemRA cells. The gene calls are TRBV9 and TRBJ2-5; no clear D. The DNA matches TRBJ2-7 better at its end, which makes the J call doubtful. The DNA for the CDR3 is TGTGCCAGCAGCGTATATGGCGGCGAAACCTACGAGCAGTACTTC. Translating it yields CASSVYGGETYEQYF.